The 10 T cell receptor beta chains reported below all come from one sample, sequenced in a study of T cells in Graves' hyperthyroidism and ophthalmopathy. TCR beta CDR3 region amplification was performed from RNA transcripts. When the TCR CDR3 underwent first-round RT-PCR, the HTBI primer set was used. TCRdb recomputed calls from the multiplex PCR reads with MiXCR, one row per CDR3 protein. The sample includes some 250,000 distinct CDR3 sequences, just over 14% of them seen just once. Sequencing was performed on blood. The receptors originated from a woman between 35 and 50 years old with Graves' hyperthyroidism that later progressed to Graves' ophthalmopathy.

This clonotype was found many times. The chain couples TRBV7-9 to TRBJ2-2, with TRBD1 matching 7 bases. The CDR3 has 13 amino acids. CDR1 SEHNR and CDR2 FQNEAQ come from the germline V gene (reference sequence). Trimming cost V 5 bases and J 7 bases; bases outside gene matches: 4. CDR3 nucleotide sequence: TGTGCCAGCAGCGCACAGGGGCACGGGGAGCTGTTTTTT. This translates into CASSAQGHGELFF.

This clonotype has ten or more counts. This chain joins TRBV3-1 and TRBJ1-1; 8 nucleotides agree with TRBD1. The trim removed 1 base at V and 1 base at J, leaving 5 bases unmatched. The CDR3 is 16 residues long. Germline-derived CDR1 and CDR2 are LGHDT and YNNKEL (reference sequence). The CDR3 is CASSQGQGIKNTEAFF. The DNA of the CDR3 is TGTGCCAGCAGCCAAGGACAGGGGATTAAGAACACTGAAGCTTTCTTT.

The chain recombines TRBV5-1 with TRBJ1-1; D is unresolved. The germline V and J ends were trimmed by 1 base and 6 bases, with 19 bases remaining between them. The CDR3 runs 16 residues. The germline CDR1 and CDR2 sequences are SGHRS and YFSETQ. The CDR3, as DNA: TGCGCCAGCAGCTTGTTCGTGGCCGAAGGGTGCCCTGAAGCTTTCTTT. It encodes CASSLFVAEGCPEAFF.

This clonotype came up a few times. The genes are TRBV4-1 and TRBJ2-7; 11 positions match TRBD1. The CDR3 is made up of 16 amino acids. The V and J ends lost 2 bases and 5 bases, in that order; junction bases with no gene match: 8. The germline V gene encodes CDR1 MGHRA and CDR2 YSYEKL. The CDR3: CASSQRERTGGDEQYF. CDR3 sequence (DNA): TGCGCCAGCAGCCAAAGGGAAAGGACAGGGGGCGACGAGCAGTACTTC.

The DNA for the CDR3 is TGTGCCAGCAGTGAAAGAGGGGATTATGCCACTGAAGCTTTCTTT. Its translation is CASSERGDYATEAFF. This chain uses TRBV6-1 with TRBJ1-1; weak D call: TRBD1 (5 bases). Germline CDR1 MNHNS, CDR2 SASEGT. The V end lost 2 bases, the J end lost 4 bases, and 14 bases lay between the germline ends. The CDR3 has 15 residues.

This clonotype was counted at least ten times. The genes are TRBV28 and TRBJ1-1; no clear D gene. CDR1 and CDR2 from the germline V gene are MDHEN and SYDVKM. The CDR3 covers 16 residues. Trimming removed 3 bases from V and 0 bases from J, with 14 bases in between. This CDR3 reads CASSFPLGTLNTEAFF. In DNA, the CDR3 is TGTGCCAGCAGTTTTCCTTTGGGAACCTTGAACACTGAAGCTTTCTTT.

There are many counts of this clonotype. J is TRBJ1-5 and V is TRBV7-9; D is ambiguous. The CDR3 spans 14 residues. V lost 0 bases and J 7 bases, leaving 10 bases between the germline ends. Germline loops: CDR1 SEHNR, CDR2 FQNEAQ (reference sequence). CDR3 sequence (DNA): TGTGCCAGCAGCTTAGCAGGGTATGGGCAGCCCCAGCATTTT. Translated, it gives CASSLAGYGQPQHF.

The chain combines TRBV29-1 with TRBJ2-7, with 11 bases aligning to TRBD2. Germline CDR1 is SQVTM and CDR2 is ANQGSEA. CDR3 length equals 14 residues. V dropped 5 bases and J dropped 1; count of bases not matched to a gene: 4. CDR3: CSVTGLAESYEQYF. Here the CDR3 DNA reads TGCAGCGTTACGGGACTAGCGGAATCCTACGAGCAGTACTTC.

This clonotype was recorded many times. The V and J genes are TRBV6-5 and TRBJ1-3, with TRBD1 matching 7 bases. The CDR3 has 15 amino acids. The germline gives CDR1 MNHEY, CDR2 SVGAGI. With V trimmed by 5 bases and J by 5 bases, 9 bases remained unmatched. CDR3 in amino acids: CASSLQGNLRNTIYF. CDR3 DNA: TGTGCCAGCAGTCTACAGGGGAACCTGCGAAACACCATATATTTT.

The table lists this clonotype with many counts. The chain combines TRBV7-9 with TRBJ1-1; possible D gene TRBD1, 5 bases. The V gene lost 5 bases and the J gene lost 0 bases, with 10 bases spanning the gap. Germline V gene data show CDR1 as SEHNR and CDR2 as FQNEAQ (reference sequence). CDR3 length equals 14 residues. In nucleotides, the CDR3 is TGTGCCAGCAGCCAAGGGGTCATGAACACTGAAGCTTTCTTT. Protein product: CASSQGVMNTEAFF.